The clone carrying this T cell receptor (beta chain) turned up a few times. These data belong to a study of blood T cell repertoires in COVID-19. Across the whole study: The cDNA or gDNA used as material had been derived from T cells, B-cell-depleted T cells, or PBMCs.

Repertoires were generated with immunoSEQ multiplex PCR, while TCRdb's copy carries only in-frame clones and drops some. The table includes about 180,000 clones, around 83% detected once. Looked up from germline, CDR1 is SGHRS and CDR2 is YFSETQ. V was clipped by 4 bases and J by 6 bases, with 13 bases between them. This CDR3 region has 13 residues. This chain joins TRBV5-1 and TRBJ1-1; D not certain. This TCR derives from a man aged 50-60 years with active or convalescent COVID-19. The sequencing input was peripheral blood. The CDR3 spells CASSEDREAEAFF. The DNA for the CDR3 is TGCGCCAGCAGCGAGGACCGGGAGGCTGAAGCTTTCTTT. Complete variable domain (other parts from reference TRBV5-1 and TRBJ1-1): KAGVTQTPRYLIKTRGQQVTLSCSPISGHRSVSWYQQTPGQGLQFLFEYFSETQRNKGNFPGRFSGRQFSNSRSEMNVSTLELGDSALYLCASSEDREAEAFFGQGTRLTVV.